Below are 6 T cell receptor beta chains sequenced from a single sample in a study. TCRdb passed the RT-PCR reads through MiXCR, listing each CDR3 protein once. The data contain more than 600,000 distinct CDR3 sequences, 12% to 15% of them singletons. Material: memory CD4+ T cells from blood. These receptors all come from a female donor in good health, serving as a healthy control.

A few counts support this clonotype. This sequence joins TRBV1 and TRBJ2-5; the table gives TRBD2 as D, unverified against the DNA. TRBV1 is noted as a pseudogene. The CDR3 runs 17 residues. The CDR3 loop is CTSSQDQREETGETQYF. CDR3 nucleotides: TGCACCAGCAGCCAAGATCAGCGGGAAGAGACGGGAGAGACCCAGTACTTC.

The chain joins TRBV27 to TRBJ2-7, with 14 positions matching TRBD2. The germline gives CDR1 MNHEY, CDR2 SMNVEV (reference sequence). CDR3 length equals 17 residues. The trim removed 6 bases at V and 2 bases at J, leaving 9 bases unmatched. The CDR3 DNA sequence: TGTGCCAGCAGCTCCGGGACTAGCGGGAGAGTGGCCTACGAGCAGTACTTC. Residues: CASSSGTSGRVAYEQYF.

V and J are TRBV18 and TRBJ1-2; 7 bases are a match to TRBD1. Trimming cost V 3 bases and J 8 bases; bases outside gene matches: 15. Germline V CDR1 and CDR2: KGHSH, LQKENI. The CDR3 runs 16 residues. CDR3 protein: CASSPPGTVLNLGYTF. The CDR3 region has the DNA TGTGCCAGCTCACCCCCCGGGACAGTCCTCAATTTGGGCTACACCTTC.

The V gene is TRBV4-3, the J gene TRBJ2-3; 8 bases align to TRBD2. CDR3 size: 16 residues. Germline values: CDR1 LGHNA, CDR2 YSLEER. Trimming cost V 2 bases and J 4 bases; bases outside gene matches: 8. CDR3 loop: CASSQNVAGPADTQYF. The CDR3, as DNA: TGCGCCAGCAGCCAAAATGTAGCGGGGCCGGCAGATACGCAGTATTTT.

This clonotype showed up just a few times. This chain uses TRBV9 with TRBJ1-2, with 7 bases matching TRBD1. The V segment lost 4 bases and the J segment 3 bases; nucleotides outside the gene matches: 9. The germline V gene encodes CDR1 SGDLS and CDR2 YYNGEE. The CDR3 is 15 residues long. Here the CDR3 DNA reads TGTGCCAGCAGCCCCAGACAGGGCGCGCACTATGGCTACACCTTC. Amino acid sequence: CASSPRQGAHYGYTF.

This clonotype came up many times. The rearrangement uses TRBV5-8 and TRBJ2-5; unclear D gene. Germline CDR1 and CDR2: SGHTS and YDEGEE. The CDR3 extends over 14 amino acids. Trimming cost V 0 bases and J 5 bases, with 11 bases left between them. CDR3 nucleotides: TGTGCCAGCAGCTTGGGGGGTTTTCTCGAGACCCAGTACTTC. It encodes CASSLGGFLETQYF.